These 3 T cell receptor beta chains share one sample of origin, sequenced in a study of blood T cell repertoires in COVID-19. Clones were sequenced by immunoSEQ multiplex PCR, and TCRdb holds only the in-frame ones, with some missing. The data show under 200,000 clones, around 87% seen once. Input material: PBMCs or T cells enriched from blood (not recorded which). Source of these receptors: a woman aged 40-49 years in a cohort exposed to, infected with or recovered from COVID-19 (not recorded which).

The chain combines TRBV3-1 (or the pseudogene TRBV3-2) with TRBJ2-7; 9 bases map to TRBD2. Germline lookup yields CDR1 LGHDT and CDR2 YNNKEL (reference sequence). V dropped 4 bases and J dropped 0; count of bases not matched to a gene: 7. The CDR3 is made up of 16 amino acids. The CDR3 is CASSRNLAGNSYEQYF. CDR3 in DNA: TGTGCCAGCAGCCGAAATCTAGCGGGGAACTCCTACGAGCAGTACTTC.

CDR3 DNA sequence: TGTGCCAGCAGCTTAGAGCAGGGCATTCTTCAAGAGACCCAGTACTTC. Protein sequence: CASSLEQGILQETQYF. V is TRBV11-2 and J is TRBJ2-5, with D perhaps TRBD1 (5 bases). V gave up 0 bases and J gave up 2 bases, with 13 bases separating them. Germline assignment: CDR1 SGHAT and CDR2 FQNNGV. This CDR3 is built from 16 residues.

Written as DNA, the CDR3 is TGTGCCAGCAGTCGACTAGCGGAGCAGTTCTTC. Amino acid sequence: CASSRLAEQFF. This chain links TRBV6-5 with TRBJ2-1; 8 nucleotides agree with TRBD2. The CDR3 runs to 11 residues. Germline trimming cut 5 bases from V and 10 bases from J; bases unmatched to any gene: 1. Germline values: CDR1 MNHEY, CDR2 SVGAGI.